This T cell receptor (beta chain) was found in a study of a mutant IDH1 vaccine in newly diagnosed glioma. With V trimmed by 8 bases and J by 0 bases, 4 bases remained unmatched. The CDR3 loop spans 14 amino acids. Per the germline V gene, CDR1 is SNHLY and CDR2 is FYNNEI. As regards this clone: As yet, its antigen is unknown.

Sequencing used immunoSEQ multiplex PCR; TCRdb keeps in-frame clones, though not all of them. The data contain under 35,000 clones, almost 90% of them singletons. Documented time point: week 11, during vaccination. Mutant IDH1 20-mer peptide, at 300 ug, made up each vaccine dose, with topical imiquimod. This clonotype originated in a young man with glioma. This material consisted of PBMCs, taken from a glioma patient whose treatment included an IDH1 peptide vaccine. The V gene is TRBV2, the J gene TRBJ1-3, with 7 bases matching TRBD1. The CDR3, as DNA: TGTGCCAGCGGACAGGACCACTCTGGAAACACCATATATTTT. Its translation is CASGQDHSGNTIYF.